The present T cell receptor (beta chain) was sequenced within a study of OX40 agonist ivuxolimab in advanced cancers. Study summary: Patients were treated with ivuxolimab, an agonistic anti-OX40 (CD134) antibody. The group had a mean age of about 60 years, ranged from about 20 to 80, and was less than 85% male.

Autoimmune disease history or systemic immunosuppression led to patients being barred. The CDR3 length is 15 residues. The germline V and J ends were trimmed by 0 bases and 0 bases, with 8 bases remaining between them. CDR1 is SGHRS, CDR2 YFSETQ, per germline. The assay was immunoSEQ multiplex PCR, and TCRdb's table has in-frame clones only and misses some. The repertoire holds 45,000 to 50,000 clones, with 75% to 85% as singletons. The TCR originated in an adult with an advanced solid tumor such as melanoma, head and neck, liver or kidney cancer. The sequencing used CD4+ or CD8+ T cells sorted from blood, collected in a trial of the OX40 agonist ivuxolimab. The chain recombines TRBV5-1 with TRBJ2-3; D ambiguous. The CDR3 loop reads CASSLGVTSTDTQYF. The DNA of the CDR3 is TGCGCCAGCAGCTTGGGGGTTACTAGCACAGATACGCAGTATTTT. Full variable domain (outside the CDR3, taken from reference TRBV5-1 and TRBJ2-3): KAGVTQTPRYLIKTRGQQVTLSCSPISGHRSVSWYQQTPGQGLQFLFEYFSETQRNKGNFPGRFSGRQFSNSRSEMNVSTLELGDSALYLCASSLGVTSTDTQYFGPGTRLTVL.